This is a list of T cell receptor beta chains from one sample in a study of shared clonotypes between healthy human individuals. The table came from immunoSEQ multiplex PCR; TCRdb's copy has only in-frame clones and leaves some out. The table shows roughly 2,500,000 clones, with 93% occurring only once. Material for sequencing was naive CD4+ T cells from PBMCs. The receptor source for this set is a man between 18 and 29 years old in good health. Some clones in this sample may be carry-over from other donors' samples. Each CDR3 is given with its conserved first and last residue. Each record gives: D gene, clone size, J gene, V gene, CDR3 DNA, CDR3 protein. A D gene is named only where the DNA matches it firmly. Some rows mark clone size as missing; the rest say once, few, many or name a class of expanded clone.

D gene: TRBD2; clone size: NA; J gene: TRBJ2-1; V gene: TRBV28; CDR3 DNA: TGTGCCACCTTCACTAGCGGGAGGTCCTACAATGAGCAGTTCTTC; CDR3 protein: CATFTSGRSYNEQFF
D gene: NA; clone size: NA; J gene: TRBJ1-1; V gene: TRBV5-1; CDR3 DNA: TGCGCCAGCAGCACCACTCGGTCGAACACTGAAGCTTTCTTT; CDR3 protein: CASSTTRSNTEAFF
D gene: TRBD2; clone size: NA; J gene: TRBJ2-5; V gene: TRBV6-6; CDR3 DNA: TGTGCCAGCAGTTTGGCTAGCGGGCGCCAAGAGACCCAGTACTTC; CDR3 protein: CASSLASGRQETQYF
D gene: TRBD2; clone size: NA; J gene: TRBJ2-1; V gene: TRBV14; CDR3 DNA: TGTGCCAGCAGCTCTCCCAGGACTAGTTGGGATGAGCAGTTCTTC; CDR3 protein: CASSSPRTSWDEQFF
D gene: TRBD1; clone size: NA; J gene: TRBJ2-3; V gene: TRBV28; CDR3 DNA: TGTGCCAGCAGTTACGAGCTACGACGACCGGGACAGGGGGCTAGCGGGAGCACAGATACGCAGTATTTT; CDR3 protein: CASSYELRRPGQGASGSTDTQYF
D gene: NA; clone size: NA; J gene: TRBJ2-2; V gene: TRBV18; CDR3 DNA: TGTGCCAGCTCACCAGGCAGACCGAACACCGGGGAGCTGTTTTTT; CDR3 protein: CASSPGRPNTGELFF
D gene: NA; clone size: NA; J gene: TRBJ2-1; V gene: TRBV27; CDR3 DNA: TGTGCCAGCAGTTTAGGCCCAGCGGGTTCCTACAATGAGCAGTTCTTC; CDR3 protein: CASSLGPAGSYNEQFF
D gene: TRBD2; clone size: NA; J gene: TRBJ2-7; V gene: TRBV5-1; CDR3 DNA: TGCGCCAGCAGCACCGAGGGGACTAGTGGGGTCGAGCAGTACTTC; CDR3 protein: CASSTEGTSGVEQYF
D gene: TRBD1; clone size: NA; J gene: TRBJ2-6; V gene: TRBV5-6; CDR3 DNA: TGTGCCAGCAGCTTGGACAGGGGAACTGGGGCCAACGTCCTGACTTTC; CDR3 protein: CASSLDRGTGANVLTF
D gene: NA; clone size: NA; J gene: TRBJ2-7; V gene: TRBV5-4; CDR3 DNA: TGTGCCAGCAGCAAACCCGGGACGCAAACCTACGAGCAGTACTTC; CDR3 protein: CASSKPGTQTYEQYF
D gene: NA; clone size: NA; J gene: TRBJ2-5; V gene: TRBV5-1; CDR3 DNA: TGCGCCAGCAGCTTGGGGTATCAAGAGACCCAGTACTTC; CDR3 protein: CASSLGYQETQYF
D gene: NA; clone size: NA; J gene: TRBJ1-2; V gene: TRBV28; CDR3 DNA: TGTGCCAGCAGTTTAACGACAGCCAGCTATGGCTACACCTTC; CDR3 protein: CASSLTTASYGYTF
D gene: NA; clone size: NA; J gene: TRBJ2-6; V gene: TRBV7-3; CDR3 DNA: TGTGCCAGCAGTCCTAGCTCTGGGGCCAACGTCCTGACTTTC; CDR3 protein: CASSPSSGANVLTF
D gene: NA; clone size: NA; J gene: TRBJ1-1; V gene: TRBV5-1; CDR3 DNA: TGCGCCAGCACCTCGACGAGTTTAGATGAAGCTTTCTTT; CDR3 protein: CASTSTSLDEAFF
D gene: NA; clone size: NA; J gene: TRBJ1-2; V gene: TRBV5-5; CDR3 DNA: TGTGCCAGCAGCTTCCGATCCGACAGTTCTAACTATGGCTACACCTTC; CDR3 protein: CASSFRSDSSNYGYTF
D gene: TRBD1; clone size: NA; J gene: TRBJ1-2; V gene: TRBV6-1; CDR3 DNA: TGTGCCAGCAGTTGGACAGGGTATGGCTACACCTTC; CDR3 protein: CASSWTGYGYTF
D gene: TRBD1; clone size: NA; J gene: TRBJ2-3; V gene: TRBV5-1; CDR3 DNA: TGCGCCAGCAGCTTGGGGTTAATTACAGGGGGAGGTCAGGTGGATACGCAGTATTTT; CDR3 protein: CASSLGLITGGGQVDTQYF
D gene: NA; clone size: NA; J gene: TRBJ2-7; V gene: TRBV29-1; CDR3 DNA: TGCAGCGCCTCAAACCGGGCCCCTTTGTCCGAGCAGTACTTC; CDR3 protein: CSASNRAPLSEQYF
D gene: NA; clone size: NA; J gene: TRBJ1-1; V gene: TRBV5-6; CDR3 DNA: TGTGCCAGCAGCTCTGGGGGGACTGAAGCTTTCTTT; CDR3 protein: CASSSGGTEAFF
D gene: NA; clone size: NA; J gene: TRBJ2-7; V gene: TRBV28; CDR3 DNA: TGTGCCAGCAGTTTACCCCATCTGGACGAGCAGTACTTC; CDR3 protein: CASSLPHLDEQYF
D gene: TRBD2; clone size: NA; J gene: TRBJ2-3; V gene: TRBV5-1; CDR3 DNA: TGCGCCAGCAGCTTGGGACTAGCGGGAGCCCTCGCAGATACGCAGTATTTT; CDR3 protein: CASSLGLAGALADTQYF
D gene: TRBD1; clone size: NA; J gene: TRBJ1-2; V gene: TRBV28; CDR3 DNA: TGTGCCAGCAGTTCCCAACAGGGGATAAGGGGCTACACCTTC; CDR3 protein: CASSSQQGIRGYTF
D gene: NA; clone size: NA; J gene: TRBJ2-3; V gene: TRBV11-3; CDR3 DNA: TGTGCCAGCAGCTTAGATCTACTAGGGAAGGACCAACATACGCAGTATTTT; CDR3 protein: CASSLDLLGKDQHTQYF
D gene: NA; clone size: NA; J gene: TRBJ2-3; V gene: TRBV7-2; CDR3 DNA: TGTGCCAGCAGCTTAGTTTTGGTAGATACGCAGTATTTT; CDR3 protein: CASSLVLVDTQYF
D gene: NA; clone size: NA; J gene: TRBJ2-2; V gene: TRBV5-5; CDR3 DNA: TGTGCCAGCAGCTTGGATGGGACCCTCAATGCCGGGGAGCTGTTTTTT; CDR3 protein: CASSLDGTLNAGELFF
D gene: TRBD1; clone size: few; J gene: TRBJ1-4; V gene: TRBV6-6; CDR3 DNA: TGTGCCAGCAGTTATTTAACAGGGGAAGAAAAACTGTTTTTT; CDR3 protein: CASSYLTGEEKLFF
D gene: TRBD2; clone size: NA; J gene: TRBJ2-1; V gene: TRBV4-1; CDR3 DNA: TGCGCCAGCAGCCCCCTCTTACTAGCGGGGGGGGCCTACAATGAGCAGTTCTTC; CDR3 protein: CASSPLLLAGGAYNEQFF
D gene: TRBD1; clone size: NA; J gene: TRBJ1-3; V gene: TRBV28; CDR3 DNA: TGTGCCAGCAGTCTGACAGGGGACGCTGGAAACACCATATATTTT; CDR3 protein: CASSLTGDAGNTIYF
D gene: TRBD2; clone size: NA; J gene: TRBJ2-3; V gene: TRBV7-9; CDR3 DNA: TGTGCCAGCAGCTTGGGTCTTGGGGGAGGGCCCTCTGCCCCAGATACGCAGTATTTT; CDR3 protein: CASSLGLGGGPSAPDTQYF
D gene: NA; clone size: NA; J gene: TRBJ1-2; V gene: TRBV30; CDR3 DNA: TGTGCCTGGAGACTACCGGGGGTTAACTATGGCTACACCTTC; CDR3 protein: CAWRLPGVNYGYTF
D gene: NA; clone size: NA; J gene: TRBJ1-4; V gene: TRBV5-1; CDR3 DNA: TGCGCCAGCAGCTTGGGGACGGTTCTTAATGAAAAACTGTTTTTT; CDR3 protein: CASSLGTVLNEKLFF
D gene: TRBD1; clone size: NA; J gene: TRBJ1-2; V gene: TRBV30; CDR3 DNA: TGTGCCTGGAGTGCACTGACAGGGAGAGTAAGTGGCTACACCTTC; CDR3 protein: CAWSALTGRVSGYTF
D gene: TRBD2; clone size: NA; J gene: TRBJ2-1; V gene: TRBV7-9; CDR3 DNA: TGTGCCAGCAGGCCAACTAGCGGGAGGGCCAGGGGCAATGAGCAGTTCTTC; CDR3 protein: CASRPTSGRARGNEQFF
D gene: TRBD1; clone size: NA; J gene: TRBJ1-2; V gene: TRBV5-4; CDR3 DNA: TGTGCCAGCAGCCCCCTCGGGGCAGGGGGCGTCCTTATTTATGGCTACACCTTC; CDR3 protein: CASSPLGAGGVLIYGYTF
D gene: NA; clone size: NA; J gene: TRBJ2-3; V gene: TRBV5-8; CDR3 DNA: TGTGCCAGCAGCTTAGGAGTGAGAGGGTTTTCGGCAGATACGCAGTATTTT; CDR3 protein: CASSLGVRGFSADTQYF
D gene: TRBD2; clone size: NA; J gene: TRBJ2-5; V gene: TRBV5-4; CDR3 DNA: TGTGCCAGCAGCTTGGGACTAGCGGGAGAGGAGACCCAGTACTTC; CDR3 protein: CASSLGLAGEETQYF
D gene: TRBD2; clone size: NA; J gene: TRBJ2-3; V gene: TRBV4-1; CDR3 DNA: TGCGCCAGCAGCCATCTTGGGCGGGAGAGGATTACAGATACGCAGTATTTT; CDR3 protein: CASSHLGRERITDTQYF
D gene: TRBD1; clone size: NA; J gene: TRBJ2-2; V gene: TRBV28; CDR3 DNA: TGTGCCAGCAGTTTCCAAACATACAGGGGAGTCGGGGAGCTGTTTTTT; CDR3 protein: CASSFQTYRGVGELFF
D gene: TRBD1; clone size: NA; J gene: TRBJ2-5; V gene: TRBV5-1; CDR3 DNA: TGCGCCAGCAGCTTGGTCGGGCAGGGGGCGTCAGGGGAGACCCAGTACTTC; CDR3 protein: CASSLVGQGASGETQYF
D gene: NA; clone size: NA; J gene: TRBJ2-7; V gene: TRBV7-6; CDR3 DNA: TGTGCCAGCAGCTTACCTAATTCCTACGAGCAGTACTTC; CDR3 protein: CASSLPNSYEQYF
D gene: NA; clone size: once; J gene: TRBJ1-1; V gene: TRBV7-3; CDR3 DNA: TGTGCCAGCAGCCCCGGAGGGAACACTGAAGCTTTCTTT; CDR3 protein: CASSPGGNTEAFF
D gene: NA; clone size: few; J gene: TRBJ1-5; V gene: TRBV30; CDR3 DNA: TGTGCCTGGAGTGTACTAGGGGTTTTTGGCCCCCAGCATTTT; CDR3 protein: CAWSVLGVFGPQHF
D gene: NA; clone size: NA; J gene: TRBJ1-1; V gene: TRBV6-6; CDR3 DNA: TGTGCCAGCAGTGTCCGGGGCTCCACTGAAGCTTTCTTT; CDR3 protein: CASSVRGSTEAFF
D gene: NA; clone size: NA; J gene: TRBJ1-1; V gene: TRBV19; CDR3 DNA: TGTGCCAGTAGTACCGCCAGACCGAACACTGAAGCTTTCTTT; CDR3 protein: CASSTARPNTEAFF
D gene: NA; clone size: NA; J gene: TRBJ1-2; V gene: TRBV2; CDR3 DNA: TGTGCCAGCAGTGAAGCCCGCTATGGCTACACCTTC; CDR3 protein: CASSEARYGYTF
D gene: NA; clone size: NA; J gene: TRBJ1-3; V gene: TRBV10-2; CDR3 DNA: TGCGCCAGCAGTGTCGGCTCTGGAAACACCATATATTTT; CDR3 protein: CASSVGSGNTIYF
D gene: TRBD2; clone size: NA; J gene: TRBJ2-7; V gene: TRBV7-2; CDR3 DNA: TGTGCCAGCAGCTTAGGGGTAGCGGGCAGCTACGAGCAGTACTTC; CDR3 protein: CASSLGVAGSYEQYF
D gene: NA; clone size: NA; J gene: TRBJ1-1; V gene: TRBV11-3; CDR3 DNA: TGTGCCAGCAGCTTATTGATGAACACTGAAGCTTTCTTT; CDR3 protein: CASSLLMNTEAFF
D gene: NA; clone size: once; J gene: TRBJ1-2; V gene: TRBV27; CDR3 DNA: TGTGCCAGCTGGAGCAGGGGTTTTGTCAATGGCTACACCTTC; CDR3 protein: CASWSRGFVNGYTF
D gene: NA; clone size: few; J gene: TRBJ1-1; V gene: TRBV30; CDR3 DNA: TGTGCCTGTGTTGCGATCCCCGAGGGACTGCAAGCTTTCTTT; CDR3 protein: CACVAIPEGLQAFF
D gene: NA; clone size: NA; J gene: TRBJ2-5; V gene: TRBV5-6; CDR3 DNA: TGTGCCAGCAGCTTGATGAAGGGAAAAGAGACCCAGTACTTC; CDR3 protein: CASSLMKGKETQYF
D gene: NA; clone size: NA; J gene: TRBJ2-3; V gene: TRBV11-2; CDR3 DNA: TGTGCCAGCAGCCCCGGTAGAGCGCGCACAGATACGCAGTATTTT; CDR3 protein: CASSPGRARTDTQYF